This T cell receptor (beta chain) stems from a study of human T cells and chemical hapten exposure (dated by TCRdb to about 2021). Study-wide context: For sensitization, 2% DPC in acetone was applied to a roughly 2 cm by roughly 2 cm area of upper inner arm skin. Throughout the study period of around 24 weeks, patients also received therapeutic DPC doses to the scalp every week. Patch tests used Finn chambers with 0.01% DPC on the upper back, scored after 6 days by International Contact Dermatitis Research Group standards. Alopecia areata with under or over 50% scalp involvement, alopecia totalis and alopecia universalis were represented in the patient cohort, which was mostly female. Libraries were pooled for sequencing, and per-sample TCR yields varied mainly because of small differences in library volumes within the pool. The study tracked peripheral blood TCR repertoire changes in vivo during primary and secondary sensitization to the hapten diphenylcyclopropenone (DPC) in alopecia patients. Blood was sampled from patients pre-sensitization (week 0) and at 2, 6 and about 24 weeks after DPC sensitization. Some 29 alopecia patients provided blood for TCR sequencing at one to four time points (pre-sensitization, 2, 6 and 24 weeks). The full study reports these points: After repeated subsampling, changes were observed in the strength of the expansion versus patch-test correlation and in the threshold at which the correlation became significant. No change with DPC sensitization was found in the number of TCRs above 1 in 1000 frequency, and no evidence of global repertoire structure alterations was found. Significantly more large CDR3 similarity clusters were formed by expanded TCRs than by pre-sensitization or healthy control sets, consistent with antigen-driven responses. All patients had alopecia, a presumed autoimmune disease, so their immune response might differ from that of healthy individuals. A positive correlation was found between the number of PT1 expanded TCRs and patch test score, with significance reached at thresholds 8, 16 and 32 but not 4.

The library was prepared using RACE. Sequencing used a NextSeq 500. Library preparation attached unique molecular identifiers to individual cDNA molecules for quantitative, reproducible TCR counting. For every blood RNA sample, sequencing covered both the TCR alpha and TCR beta chains. The paper's processing steps were these. The median number of TCRs per sample was roughly 98,000, ranging from roughly 20,000 to 700,000. The Decombinator software suite was used to annotate the V, J and CDR3 of the TCR reads. For the PS versus PT1 abundance plots, all samples were subsampled to the same number of TCRs (28,000). Expanded TCRs were defined as absent before sensitization and observed at least eight times at the 2-week time point. Using fastp trimming at Q25 and MiXCR clonotype assembly, TCRdb reanalyzed the public sequencing data and kept in-frame beta chains. Duplicate CDR3 protein sequences are folded into a single record with the most common DNA and genes. TCRdb, rather than the study authors, made the V and J calls. The sample contains 45,000 to 60,000 distinct CDR3 sequences, 12% of them found a single time. In total, the top ten clones hold roughly 2.3% of the sample.

Reading from cysteine to phenylalanine, the CDR3 counts 17 amino acids. The entry retains the CDR3 DNA only, 51 bases that are in frame from base 1. Looking up the germline V gene yields CDR1 ENHRY and CDR2 SYGVKD. V ends up 1 base short and J 10 bases short, with an unmatched junction base count of 11. Taking its sample share into account, this clonotype is medium-sized (0.01 to 0.1%). The antigen this receptor binds is unknown. No base quality values were provided; no much bigger clone lies one nucleotide off. This sample's time point label indicates: patch test 3, about 24 weeks after DPC sensitization. The sample's treatment or condition label, decoded: therapeutic diphenylcyclopropenone sensitization with weekly scalp DPC. Blood at each patch-test visit was drawn before the patch test was applied. Eligible patients were aged 18 to 70, diagnosed with alopecia, deemed suitable for DPC therapy, and excluded if pregnant. Total RNA was extracted from unfractionated whole blood that had been collected in Tempus Blood RNA tubes.

This specimen consisted of whole blood, obtained in connection with sensitization to the hapten diphenylcyclopropenone (DPC). The source is a man younger than 40 with alopecia areata. Some clones in this sample may be carry-over from other donors' samples. The chain is encoded by TRBV10-3 joined to TRBJ1-6, with 9 bases aligning to TRBD1. CDR3 reads: CAISELTRDRDDSPLHF. The DNA sequence is TGTGCCATCAGTGAGTTAACCCGGGACAGGGACGACTCACCCCTCCACTTT.